A single sample gave rise to the 25 T cell receptor beta chains below, sequenced in a study of blood T cell repertoires in COVID-19. Clones were read by immunoSEQ multiplex PCR, and TCRdb kept only the in-frame ones, dropping some. Of approximately 160,000 clones detected, roughly 80% appear once; the ten largest clones hold roughly 3.1%. The source material was peripheral blood. The receptor set was obtained from an older man with acute or convalescent COVID-19.

This chain joins TRBV5-5 and TRBJ1-2; D might be TRBD1 (5 bases). The CDR3 is made up of 15 amino acids. CDR1 and CDR2 from the germline V gene are SGHKS and YYEKEE (reference sequence). V lost 3 bases and J lost 5, with 17 bases in between. CDR3 nucleotide sequence: TGTGCCAGCAGCTCCGGGGCGGGCGGGGTGTATGGCTACACCTTC. Translating gives CASSSGAGGVYGYTF.

A single count supports this clone. J is TRBJ2-7 and V is TRBV7-3; 11 nucleotides agree with TRBD2. The germline gives CDR1 SGHTA, CDR2 FQGTGA. The CDR3 has 16 residues. Losses at the gene ends were 1 base for V and 2 bases for J; bases not matched to a gene: 4. As DNA, the CDR3 is TGTGCCAGCAGCTTAAGTCGACTAGCGGGACCCTACGAGCAGTACTTC. Its translation is CASSLSRLAGPYEQYF. Drawing the rest from reference TRBV7-3 and TRBJ2-7, the complete variable domain is GAGVSQTPSNKVTEKGKYVELRCDPISGHTALYWYRQSLGQGPEFLIYFQGTGAADDSGLPNDRFFAVRPEGSVSTLKIQRTERGDSAVYLCASSLSRLAGPYEQYFGPGTRLTVT.

The sample holds one count of this clone. The chain joins TRBV7-9 to TRBJ1-2, with D possibly matching TRBD1 (6 bases). The CDR3 contains 15 residues. With 4 bases removed from V and 4 bases from J, the gap between germline ends came to 16 bases. Per germline, CDR1 SEHNR and CDR2 FQNEAQ (reference sequence). CDR3 region: CASSSGTSGIYGYTF. CDR3 coding DNA: TGTGCCAGCAGCTCCGGGACAAGTGGTATCTATGGCTACACCTTC.

This rearrangement joins TRBV12-5 to TRBJ1-1; TRBD1 matches at 8 bases. This CDR3 region has 16 residues. Germline loops: CDR1 LGHNT, CDR2 FRNRAP. V dropped 0 bases and J dropped 1; count of bases not matched to a gene: 4. CDR3 nucleotide sequence: TGTGCTAGTGGTTTGGTCCCCGGGACAGGGAACACTGAAGCTTTCTTT. This translates into CASGLVPGTGNTEAFF. The entire variable domain, with the rest obtained from reference TRBV12-5 and TRBJ1-1, is as follows: DARVTQTPRHKVTEMGQEVTMRCQPILGHNTVFWYRQTMMQGLELLAYFRNRAPLDDSGMPKDRFSAEMPDATLATLKIQPSEPRDSAVYFCASGLVPGTGNTEAFFGQGTRLTVV.

The chain recombines TRBV28 with TRBJ2-1; D gene unclear. The V gene lost 2 bases and the J gene lost 6 bases, with 8 bases spanning the gap. The CDR3 sequence is 13 residues long. Germline CDR1 is MDHEN and CDR2 is SYDVKM. The CDR3 nucleotides are TGTGCCAGCAGTTTACCCCAGTTCAATGAGCAGTTCTTC. Protein product: CASSLPQFNEQFF. Looking up the rest from reference TRBV28 and TRBJ2-1 gives the full variable domain: DVKVTQSSRYLVKRTGEKVFLECVQDMDHENMFWYRQDPGLGLRLIYFSYDVKMKEKGDIPEGYSVSREKKERFSLILESASTNQTSMYLCASSLPQFNEQFFGPGTRLTVL.

The chain is built from TRBV6-5 and TRBJ2-1, with TRBD2 identical over 7 bases. Losses at the gene ends were 6 bases for V and 4 bases for J; bases not matched to a gene: 6. CDR1 and CDR2 (germline): MNHEY, SVGAGI. This CDR3 comprises 14 residues. The CDR3 nucleotides are TGTGCCAGCAGGACCGGGACTACTTACAATGAGCAGTTCTTC. Its translation is CASRTGTTYNEQFF.

The rearrangement uses TRBV10-1 and TRBJ1-2; 8 nucleotides align to TRBD1. Per germline, CDR1 WNHNN and CDR2 SYGVQD (reference sequence). The ends lost 5 bases at V and 5 bases at J; junction bases unmatched: 4. This CDR3 has 13 residues. The CDR3 loop reads CASSPDREYGYTF. Written as DNA, the CDR3 is TGCGCCAGCAGTCCGGACAGGGAATATGGCTACACCTTC.

V is TRBV27 and J is TRBJ2-1, with TRBD2 as a possible D gene (6 bases). The CDR3 runs to 15 residues. V was pared by 5 bases and J by 1 base, with 12 bases between. The germline CDR1 and CDR2 sequences are MNHEY and SMNVEV (reference sequence). The CDR3 loop reads CASSTGLQSYNEQFF. CDR3 sequence (DNA): TGTGCCAGCAGTACGGGACTGCAATCCTACAATGAGCAGTTCTTC.

J is TRBJ1-2 and V is TRBV24-1; the D gene is possibly TRBD1 (5 bases). Germline V gene sequence: CDR1 KGHDR, CDR2 SFDVKD. The length of the CDR3 is 15 residues. V was pared by 4 bases and J by 7 bases, with 18 bases between. As DNA, the CDR3 is TGTGCCACCAGTGACCCGACGGCAGGGTTGGGTGGCTACACCTTC. Protein product: CATSDPTAGLGGYTF.

The CDR3 nucleotides read TGTGCCAGCAGCCACAGGACTAGCGGGAGGGCCGACGAGCAGTACTTC. It codes for CASSHRTSGRADEQYF. The chain uses TRBV5-6 and TRBJ2-7, with 15 bases lining up with TRBD2. The J segment lost 5 bases and the V segment lost 4 bases, leaving 7 bases of the junction unmatched. From germline, CDR1 is SGHDT and CDR2 YYEEEE. The CDR3 length is 16 residues.

J is TRBJ2-2 and V is TRBV9; D is possibly TRBD1 (5 bases). The CDR3 covers 15 residues. V lost 0 bases, J lost 7 bases, and 13 bases lay in between. The germline V gene encodes CDR1 SGDLS and CDR2 YYNGEE. CDR3 coding DNA: TGTGCCAGCAGCGTAGACACATTGGGGCGCGGGGAGCTGTTTTTT. Protein: CASSVDTLGRGELFF.

This clone was picked up many times. This chain connects TRBV7-2 to TRBJ2-6; TRBD1 matches 8 bases. There are 16 residues in the CDR3. The germline V gene encodes CDR1 SGHTA and CDR2 FQGNSA. V shed 4 bases and J 3 bases; nucleotides not matched to a gene: 5. CDR3 amino acids: CASSSQGASGANVLTF. In DNA form, the CDR3 reads TGTGCCAGCAGCTCCCAGGGGGCCAGTGGGGCCAACGTCCTGACTTTC.

The chain employs TRBV19 and TRBJ1-1; 10 nucleotides align to TRBD1. Per germline, CDR1 LNHDA and CDR2 SQIVND (reference sequence). The V gene end was trimmed by 4 bases and the J gene end by 5 bases; junction bases not matched to a gene: 10. The CDR3 consists of 16 residues. The CDR3 region has the DNA TGTGCCAGTAGTACAAGACAGGGGGCGGGGAGTACTGAAGCTTTCTTT. Protein product: CASSTRQGAGSTEAFF.

The genes are TRBV12-3 or TRBV12-4 and TRBJ2-2; the D is unclear. The CDR3 is 13 residues long. V was pared by 0 bases and J by 6 bases, with 5 bases between. The CDR3 here is CASSLARPGELFF. In nucleotides, the CDR3 is TGTGCCAGCAGTTTAGCGCGGCCCGGGGAGCTGTTTTTT.

The chain has TRBV27 and TRBJ2-7; 10 nucleotides line up with TRBD1. The V gene's germline CDR1 is MNHEY and CDR2 SMNVEV (reference sequence). The J segment lost 3 bases and the V segment lost 2 bases, leaving 7 bases of the junction unmatched. The CDR3 totals 16 residues. The chain's CDR3 is CASSLGQGEYRYEQYF. CDR3 coding DNA: TGTGCCAGCAGTTTAGGACAGGGGGAATACCGCTACGAGCAGTACTTC.

J is TRBJ2-5 and V is TRBV30; TRBD2 matches 13 bases. V shed 5 bases, J shed 4 bases, and the junction held 4 bases outside the gene matches. CDR3 length: 14 residues. Germline V gene sequence: CDR1 GTSNPN, CDR2 SVGIG (reference sequence). The CDR3 region is CAWGLAGERETQYF. As DNA, the CDR3 is TGTGCCTGGGGACTAGCGGGAGAGCGAGAGACCCAGTACTTC. Full variable domain (rest looked up from reference TRBV30 and TRBJ2-5): SQTIHQWPATLVQPVGSPLSLECTVEGTSNPNLYWYRQAAGRGLQLLFYSVGIGQISSEVPQNLSASRPQDRQFILSSKKLLLSDSGFYLCAWGLAGERETQYFGPGTRLLVL.

V gene TRBV2 combines with J gene TRBJ2-7, with 7 positions matching TRBD2. The CDR3 runs to 15 residues. Germline CDR1 reads SNHLY; CDR2 reads FYNNEI. V was pared by 7 bases and J by 0 bases, with 9 bases of the junction left unmatched. CDR3 amino acids: CASTKGGGFSYEQYF. CDR3 nucleotides: TGTGCCAGCACTAAGGGCGGGGGATTCTCCTACGAGCAGTACTTC.

The chain carries TRBV3-1 (or the pseudogene TRBV3-2) and TRBJ2-7, with D perhaps matching TRBD1 (5 bases). This CDR3 has 12 amino acids. CDR1 LGHDT and CDR2 YNNKEL come from the germline V gene (reference sequence). Trimming took 0 bases from V and 12 from J, leaving 12 bases between them. The CDR3 region is CASSQDRRGWYF. For the CDR3, the DNA is TGTGCCAGCAGCCAAGATCGTAGGGGATGGTACTTC.

In its sample, this clone was seen a few times. This chain joins TRBV5-6 and TRBJ2-5; no firm D call. CDR1 is SGHDT and CDR2 is YYEEEE in the germline V gene. This CDR3 has 13 residues. V lost 0 bases, J lost 5 bases, and 8 bases lay in between. The CDR3 here is CASSLGVRETQYF. In nucleotides, the CDR3 is TGTGCCAGCAGCTTGGGAGTGAGGGAGACCCAGTACTTC.

The V call is TRBV5-1, the J call TRBJ1-2; TRBD1 agrees at 9 bases. Germline CDR1 SGHRS, CDR2 YFSETQ. This CDR3 contains 16 residues. V dropped 3 bases and J dropped 8; count of bases not matched to a gene: 14. As DNA, the CDR3 is TGCGCCAGCAGCTCTGTAATTACCGGGACAGGGCTAGGCTACACCTTC. Translating gives CASSSVITGTGLGYTF.

This clone appeared a single time. The rearrangement links TRBV2 to TRBJ1-3, with D perhaps TRBD1 (6 bases). There are 18 residues in the CDR3. Deletions cut 4 bases from V and 0 bases from J, with 19 bases between. The V gene's germline CDR1 is SNHLY and CDR2 FYNNEI. Written as DNA, the CDR3 is TGTGCCAGCAGTGTTCATACAACAGGGTTGGACTCTGGAAACACCATATATTTT. Its translation is CASSVHTTGLDSGNTIYF. Variable domain in full (rest from reference TRBV2 and TRBJ1-3): EPEVTQTPSHQVTQMGQEVILRCVPISNHLYFYWYRQILGQKVEFLVSFYNNEISEKSEIFDDQFSVERPDGSNFTLKIRSTKLEDSAMYFCASSVHTTGLDSGNTIYFGEGSWLTVV.

This clone was observed once. The chain joins TRBV28 to TRBJ2-7; D perhaps matches TRBD2 (6 bases). The CDR3 covers 15 residues. Trimming took 6 bases from V and 4 from J, leaving 19 bases between them. Germline V lookup: CDR1 MDHEN, CDR2 SYDVKM. The CDR3 region is CASSSGGLVSYEQYF. CDR3 DNA sequence: TGTGCCAGCAGCTCCGGAGGGTTGGTGTCATACGAGCAGTACTTC.

This chain uses TRBV6-2 or TRBV6-3 with TRBJ2-2; 7 bases are shared with TRBD1. V lost 5 bases and J lost 5; bases outside the gene matches: 14. The length of the CDR3 is 17 residues. Looked up from germline, CDR1 is MNHEY and CDR2 is SVGEGT. This CDR3 is CASSPTGARGGTGELFF. The CDR3 nucleotides read TGTGCCAGCAGTCCCACAGGGGCACGGGGTGGTACCGGGGAGCTGTTTTTT.

The chain couples TRBV21-1 to TRBJ2-7; the table's D call of TRBD2 was not tested on the DNA. TRBV21-1 is a listed pseudogene. The CDR3 contains 15 residues. The CDR3 nucleotides read TGTGCCAGCAGCAAAGCCCCTTCGGGGGTTTACGAGCAGTACTTC. Its protein product is CASSKAPSGVYEQYF.

The chain carries TRBV27 and TRBJ1-2, with 7 bases fitting TRBD1. In germline, CDR1 is MNHEY, CDR2 SMNVEV (reference sequence). The CDR3 consists of 13 residues. Germline trimming cut 5 bases from V and 3 bases from J; bases unmatched to any gene: 3. CDR3 residues: CASSARGDYGYTF. CDR3 nucleotides: TGTGCCAGCAGTGCCAGGGGGGACTATGGCTACACCTTC.